The clone carrying this T cell receptor beta chain was seen ten or more times. Its antigen is unknown. These data originate in a study of early T cells in non-severe SARS-CoV-2 infection. About the study: Sequencing targeted bulk RNA from unsorted whole blood, leaving chains unpaired. Overall study results and limits: VDJdb matching, biased toward anti-spike CD8 responses, missed private and CD4 specificities.

The CDR3 consists of 16 residues. With V trimmed by 0 bases and J by 6 bases, 7 bases remained unmatched. The germline V gene encodes CDR1 SGHAT and CDR2 FQNNGV. The TCR library protocol was used to attach unique molecular identifiers. These identifiers were attached to individual cDNA molecules. Using its own MiXCR run on the 5' RACE reads, TCRdb lists one record per CDR3 protein. Of about 94,000 distinct CDR3 sequences in the sample, less than 15% were seen once. The rearrangement uses TRBV11-2 and TRBJ2-1; 8 bases are a match to TRBD2. The receptor comes from an adult who was a healthcare worker with PCR-confirmed SARS-CoV-2 infection or an uninfected control (not recorded which). The sample taken for sequencing was whole blood. This chain's CDR3 is CASSLDSERGINEQFF. CDR3 in DNA: TGTGCCAGCAGCTTAGATAGTGAGCGGGGGATCAATGAGCAGTTCTTC.